A single sample gave rise to the 13 T cell receptor beta chains below, sequenced in a study of cytomegalovirus exposure and HLA in healthy donors. PCR amplification relied on 60 Vbeta primers (plus 13 Jbeta primers). Generated by immunoSEQ multiplex PCR, the TCRdb table keeps only in-frame clones and is missing some. The sample lists over 20,000 clones; 70% were seen once. Sequences were obtained from PBMCs. The source is a woman between 50 and 59 years old in good health and CMV-seronegative.

The V call is TRBV5-1, the J call TRBJ2-4; the D is unclear. The V end lost 1 base, the J end lost 8 bases, and 7 bases lay between the germline ends. This CDR3 has 12 amino acids. CDR1 is SGHRS and CDR2 is YFSETQ in the germline V gene. CDR3 sequence: CASSLNGDIQYF. CDR3 DNA: TGCGCCAGCAGCTTGAACGGAGACATTCAGTACTTC.

The chain uses TRBV29-1 and TRBJ2-1, with 10 bases matching TRBD1. Germline trimming cut 3 bases from V and 10 bases from J; bases unmatched to any gene: 3. CDR1 is SQVTM, CDR2 ANQGSEA, per germline. The length of the CDR3 is 12 residues. The CDR3 sequence: CSVETGGEEQFF. The CDR3 region has the DNA TGCAGCGTTGAGACAGGGGGCGAAGAGCAGTTCTTC.

The chain links TRBV7-2 to TRBJ2-1, with TRBD2 matching over 12 bases. J was trimmed by 9 bases and V by 4 bases; bases with no gene match: 1. The length of the CDR3 is 13 residues. CDR1 is SGHTA, CDR2 FQGNSA, per germline. The CDR3 sequence: CASSSSGGGEQFF. The CDR3 DNA reads as TGTGCCAGCAGCTCTAGCGGGGGGGGTGAGCAGTTCTTC.

This clone was recorded a few times. The chain recombines TRBV4-1 with TRBJ1-1, with D uncertain. Trimming cost V 6 bases and J 0 bases, with 14 bases left between them. In germline, CDR1 is MGHRA, CDR2 YSYEKL. This CDR3 spans 15 amino acids. The CDR3 loop reads CASSRITAMNTEAFF. The CDR3 bases are TGCGCCAGCAGTCGTATAACAGCTATGAACACTGAAGCTTTCTTT.

CDR3 bases: TGTGCCAGCAGCCGTCTAGCCGGGAAACGAGATGGCTACACCTTC. As protein: CASSRLAGKRDGYTF. The chain links TRBV5-8 to TRBJ1-2; D is uncertain. V was shortened by 4 bases and J by 6 bases, with 19 bases between the two germline ends. The CDR3 is 15 residues long. In germline, CDR1 is SGHTS, CDR2 YDEGEE.

This chain links TRBV4-1 with TRBJ2-6; a possible D gene is TRBD2 (5 bases). Germline V gives CDR1 MGHRA, CDR2 YSYEKL. CDR3 length: 18 amino acids. V shed 3 bases and J shed 0 bases, with 15 bases lying between them. The CDR3 region has the DNA TGCGCCAGCAGCCACTCAGGAGGTACCCACTCTGGGGCCAACGTCCTGACTTTC. This translates into CASSHSGGTHSGANVLTF.

The rearrangement joins TRBV4-1 to TRBJ1-2, with D possibly matching TRBD1 (6 bases). The CDR3 sequence is 15 residues long. CDR1 and CDR2 (germline): MGHRA, YSYEKL. Trimming removed 2 bases from V and 4 bases from J, with 14 bases in between. The CDR3 is CASSQPTGIAYGYTF. The CDR3 DNA reads TGCGCCAGCAGCCAACCCACAGGGATAGCCTATGGCTACACCTTC.

The sample holds a few counts of this clone. This chain uses TRBV13 with TRBJ2-7; D is perhaps TRBD2 (6 bases). CDR3 length: 14 residues. From germline, CDR1 is PRHDT and CDR2 FYEKMQ (reference sequence). Trimming cost V 3 bases and J 1 base, with 10 bases left between them. The CDR3 is CASSLGLHSYEQYF. Here the CDR3 DNA reads TGTGCCAGCAGCTTGGGACTCCATTCCTACGAGCAGTACTTC.

Comment on this clone: The junction departs from germline at one end; a sequencing error may be responsible. The chain employs TRBV20-1 and TRBJ1-4, with D unclear. This CDR3 has 11 residues. Germline V gives CDR1 DFQATT, CDR2 SNEGSKA (reference sequence). The CDR3 DNA sequence: TGCAGTGCTAGAGTGTCCTGGGCCGTTTTTTTC. Translation: CSARVSWAVFF.

V is TRBV6-1 and J is TRBJ1-6, with 8 bases matching TRBD1. Losses at the gene ends were 6 bases for V and 9 bases for J; bases not matched to a gene: 7. Germline values: CDR1 MNHNS, CDR2 SASEGT. This CDR3 has 14 residues. The CDR3 DNA follows: TGTGCCAGCAGCCCGACAGGGGAGACTTCACCCCTCCACTTT. This encodes CASSPTGETSPLHF.

V gene TRBV4-1 combines with J gene TRBJ2-4, with 12 bases lining up with TRBD2. V lost 3 bases to trimming and J lost 6 bases; unmatched junction nucleotides: 3. From germline, CDR1 is MGHRA and CDR2 YSYEKL. The CDR3 covers 15 residues. The CDR3 sequence: CASSQGLAGVNIQYF. DNA of the CDR3: TGCGCCAGCAGCCAGGGACTAGCGGGTGTAAACATTCAGTACTTC.

This clone is deemed medium-sized. CDR3 protein: CASSLGAAQGPQHF. For the CDR3, the DNA is TGTGCCAGCAGTTTAGGAGCAGCTCAGGGGCCCCAGCATTTT. This sequence joins TRBV28 and TRBJ1-5, with D possibly TRBD1 on 5 matching bases. The CDR3 sequence is 14 residues long. Looked up from germline, CDR1 is MDHEN and CDR2 is SYDVKM. The ends were cut back, 2 bases at V and 9 bases at J, with 14 bases in the middle.

The chain is built from TRBV19 and TRBJ2-5, with TRBD1 matching 8 bases. The germline gives CDR1 LNHDA, CDR2 SQIVND (reference sequence). V gave up 5 bases and J gave up 5 bases; unmatched junction bases: 7. There are 14 residues in the CDR3. CDR3 in DNA: TGTGCCAGTAGTCCCGAACAGGGGGAGGAGACCCAGTACTTC. This sequence encodes CASSPEQGEETQYF.